These 31 T cell receptor beta chains were all obtained from the same sample, sequenced in a study of T-cell reconstitution after alpha-beta-depleted transplantation in children (TCRdb year 2016). The protocol used for the library was PCR. The sequencer listed for this sample is Illumina HiSeq 2500. TCR library preparation used molecular barcoding, with unique molecular identifiers applied to normalize quantification of the TCRbeta repertoire. TCRdb trimmed the raw reads at Q25, called clones with MiXCR and kept productive beta chains. Duplicate CDR3 protein sequences are folded into a single record with the most common DNA and genes. The sample table contains around 87,000 distinct CDR3 sequences; only one count was recorded for roughly 8% of them. The top ten clonotypes cover 5.5% to 8.5% of the sample. This sample comprised PBMCs from the stem cell graft donor, obtained from the stem cell graft. Receptor source: a human donor who donated a stem cell graft to a child with congenital amegakaryocytic thrombocytopenia.

The chain recombines TRBV28 with TRBJ1-1, with D possibly TRBD1 on 5 matching bases. Germline V CDR1 and CDR2: MDHEN, SYDVKM. The CDR3 is 13 residues long. Trimming stripped 2 bases from V and 9 bases from J, with 13 bases between. CDR3 region: CASSLQGFAKAFF. The CDR3 DNA is TGTGCCAGCAGTTTACAGGGTTTCGCTAAAGCTTTCTTT.

This clonotype came up many times. This rearrangement joins TRBV5-1 to TRBJ2-6; TRBD1 aligns across 10 bases. Germline assignment: CDR1 SGHRS and CDR2 YFSETQ. The CDR3 runs to 18 residues. With 0 bases clipped from V and 0 bases from J, the junction kept 3 bases outside the gene matches. CDR3 protein: CASSLDGQGGSGANVLTF. The CDR3 bases are TGCGCCAGCAGCTTGGATGGACAGGGGGGCTCTGGGGCCAACGTCCTGACTTTC.

Details on this clonotype: The junction and the germline gene differ at one end; a read error may be behind it. V usage is TRBV29-1 and J usage is TRBJ2-3; D may be TRBD2 (7 bases). The CDR3 consists of 11 residues. Germline loops: CDR1 SQVTM, CDR2 ANQGSEA. CDR3 sequence: CSVERGGLTLF. The CDR3 DNA follows: TGCAGCGTTGAAAGGGGGGGCCTAACCCTTTTT.

Many counts were recorded for this clonotype. The V call is TRBV11-2, the J call TRBJ1-2, with no clear D. CDR3 length: 15 amino acids. Trimming shortened V by 0 bases and J by 5 bases, and 13 bases separated the two germline ends. Per the germline V gene, CDR1 is SGHAT and CDR2 is FQNNGV. CDR3 loop: CASSLDPSGWYGYTF. The CDR3 DNA follows: TGTGCCAGCAGCTTAGATCCAAGTGGTTGGTATGGCTACACCTTC.

This clonotype was recorded at least ten times. V is TRBV12-3 or TRBV12-4 and J is TRBJ1-5, with D hard to call. The CDR3 is 14 amino acids. V was shortened by 3 bases and J by 1 base, with 7 bases between the two germline ends. The DNA of the CDR3 is TGTGCCAGCAGTTTTGGTGGAAGCAATCAGCCCCAGCATTTT. Its translation is CASSFGGSNQPQHF.

This clonotype was seen many times. The chain uses TRBV12-3 or TRBV12-4 and TRBJ1-6; D is unclear. V lost 3 bases and J 6 bases, leaving 6 bases between the germline ends. This CDR3 spans 13 amino acids. The CDR3: CASSLATNSPLHF. The CDR3 DNA reads TGTGCCAGCAGTTTGGCAACTAATTCACCCCTCCACTTT.

This clonotype was seen repeatedly, ten times or more. A read error may produce the germline difference seen at one junction end. The CDR3 coding sequence is TGTGCCAGCAGTTGGGACAGCTCCTACGAGCAGTACTTC. Translation: CASSWDSSYEQYF. V and J are TRBV5-1 and TRBJ2-7, with TRBD1 identical over 7 bases. The CDR3 covers 13 residues. Germline lookup yields CDR1 SGHRS and CDR2 YFSETQ.

This clonotype was observed many times. V usage is TRBV18 and J usage is TRBJ2-3, with D possibly matching TRBD2 (6 bases). With 4 bases removed from V and 1 base from J, the gap between germline ends came to 12 bases. This CDR3 is 15 amino acids long. CDR1 and CDR2 (germline): KGHSH, LQKENI. In DNA, the CDR3 is TGTGCCAGCTCACGAGGCGGGGCTCGCACAGATACGCAGTATTTT. This codes for CASSRGGARTDTQYF. The whole variable domain, filled in from reference TRBV18 and TRBJ2-3, reads NAGVMQNPRHLVRRRGQEARLRCSPMKGHSHVYWYRQLPEEGLKFMVYLQKENIIDESGMPKERFSAEFPKEGPSILRIQQVVRGDSAAYFCASSRGGARTDTQYFGPGTRLTVL.

Ten or more counts support this clonotype. This chain connects TRBV28 to TRBJ1-6; TRBD1 is a possible D gene (5 bases). Germline V gives CDR1 MDHEN, CDR2 SYDVKM. Trimming cost V 6 bases and J 15 bases, with 21 bases left between them. This CDR3 has 14 residues. CDR3 bases: TGTGCCAGCAGACTGGGGACTAGCGGGAACCGCCTCCACTTT. Amino acids: CASRLGTSGNRLHF.

This clonotype occurred many times. The J gene is TRBJ1-5, the V gene TRBV6-5, with a weak D call TRBD1 (6 bases). V lost 4 bases, J lost 7 bases, and 17 bases lay in between. Germline values: CDR1 MNHEY, CDR2 SVGAGI. This CDR3 region has 15 residues. The CDR3 here is CASSSSGDREQPQHF. The CDR3 DNA sequence: TGTGCCAGCAGTTCGTCAGGGGACCGGGAACAGCCCCAGCATTTT.

This rearrangement joins TRBV28 to TRBJ2-1, with 8 bases matching TRBD2. The length of the CDR3 is 17 residues. Germline CDR1 MDHEN, CDR2 SYDVKM. The V and J ends lost 3 bases and 1 base, in that order; junction bases with no gene match: 8. In DNA form, the CDR3 reads TGTGCCAGCAGTTTCCCCTTGCGGGGGGAATCCTACAATGAGCAGTTCTTC. Protein sequence: CASSFPLRGESYNEQFF.

This clonotype was observed a handful of times. The V gene is TRBV28, the J gene TRBJ2-7, with 9 positions matching TRBD1. The germline gives CDR1 MDHEN, CDR2 SYDVKM. The CDR3 is made up of 15 amino acids. V was clipped by 5 bases and J by 3 bases; unmatched bases: 8. The DNA of the CDR3 is TGTGCCAGCAGTACTTCCGGGACAGGGAGCTACGAGCAGTACTTC. Residues: CASSTSGTGSYEQYF.

The chain couples TRBV4-3 to TRBJ2-4; 9 nucleotides align to TRBD1. The junction had 3 bases not matched to a gene; V was cut back by 0 bases and J by 0 bases. This CDR3 has 17 amino acids. CDR1 and CDR2 from the germline V gene are LGHNA and YSLEER. Here the CDR3 reads CASSQDPGQGAKNIQYF. Here the CDR3 DNA reads TGCGCCAGCAGCCAAGACCCGGGACAGGGAGCCAAAAACATTCAGTACTTC.

This clonotype has a count of ten or more. The V gene is TRBV6-1, the J gene TRBJ2-4, with D perhaps assigned TRBD1 or TRBD2 (5 bases each). From germline, CDR1 is MNHNS and CDR2 SASEGT. Trimming took off 4 bases at V and 0 bases at J, with 10 bases between the two ends. The length of the CDR3 is 15 residues. The CDR3 DNA sequence: TGTGCCAGCAGTGCTCCCGGGACAGCCAAAAACATTCAGTACTTC. Translation: CASSAPGTAKNIQYF.

In this sample, this clonotype turned up many times. The chain is built from TRBV6-5 and TRBJ2-3; D call uncertain. V lost 3 bases and J 3 bases, leaving 16 bases between the germline ends. The V gene's germline CDR1 is MNHEY and CDR2 SVGAGI. The CDR3 contains 16 residues. This chain's CDR3 is CASSYDEYSQTDTQYF. The DNA for the CDR3 is TGTGCCAGCAGTTATGACGAGTACAGTCAAACAGATACGCAGTATTTT.

In this sample, this clonotype turned up many times. The chain recombines TRBV27 with TRBJ2-7; maybe TRBD1 (6 bases). Germline V gene data show CDR1 as MNHEY and CDR2 as SMNVEV (reference sequence). V was pared by 6 bases and J by 3 bases, with 12 bases between. The CDR3 length is 13 residues. The CDR3 loop reads CASSYRDNYEQYF. The CDR3 nucleotides are TGTGCCAGCAGCTACCGGGACAACTACGAGCAGTACTTC.

This clonotype was found many times. The genes are TRBV5-1 and TRBJ2-5, with 9 bases matching TRBD1. The germline gives CDR1 SGHRS, CDR2 YFSETQ. This CDR3 comprises 13 residues. V lost 4 bases to trimming and J lost 5 bases; unmatched junction nucleotides: 3. In nucleotides, the CDR3 is TGCGCCAGCAGCCAAACAGGGGGCGAGACCCAGTACTTC. Translated, it gives CASSQTGGETQYF.

This clonotype was seen many times. This chain uses TRBV5-6 with TRBJ2-7; no clear D. The V and J ends lost 5 bases and 2 bases respectively, with 8 bases between them. This CDR3 is 12 amino acids long. Germline CDR1 reads SGHDT; CDR2 reads YYEEEE. CDR3 in amino acids: CASSYDPYEQYF. CDR3 DNA sequence: TGTGCCAGCAGTTACGATCCCTACGAGCAGTACTTC.

Sample share makes this clonotype medium-sized. The chain links TRBV7-7 to TRBJ2-2; no definite D call. Trimming pared 6 bases from V and 1 base from J, leaving 12 bases between. Germline CDR1 reads SSHAT; CDR2 reads FNYEAQ (reference sequence). This CDR3 has 15 amino acids. The CDR3 DNA is TGTGCCAGCAGTTCCGACATTGGGAACACCGGGGAGCTGTTTTTT. Protein: CASSSDIGNTGELFF.

This clonotype was observed many times. The chain is built from TRBV5-1 and TRBJ1-4; D is undetermined. Germline loops: CDR1 SGHRS, CDR2 YFSETQ. The CDR3 sequence is 15 residues long. Between the trimmed V and J ends, which lost 0 bases and 4 bases, there was a span of 10 bases. CDR3 nucleotides: TGCGCCAGCAGCTTGGTTTTTGGAGATAATGAAAAACTGTTTTTT. It translates to CASSLVFGDNEKLFF.

This chain links TRBV3-2 with TRBJ1-5. TRBV3-2 is a pseudogene. This CDR3 has 12 residues. For the CDR3, the DNA is TGTGCCAGCAGCCAAGGACATCAGCCCCAGCATTTT. This encodes CASSQGHQPQHF.

This clonotype was detected many times. The rearrangement joins TRBV5-1 to TRBJ1-1; unclear D gene. The CDR3 is 15 amino acids. The germline CDR1 and CDR2 sequences are SGHRS and YFSETQ. V was trimmed by 4 bases and J by 0 bases, leaving 13 bases between them. This CDR3 reads CASSPSGFVNTEAFF. CDR3 nucleotides: TGCGCCAGCAGCCCCTCGGGTTTCGTGAACACTGAAGCTTTCTTT.

This clonotype has a count of ten or more. CDR3 sequence (DNA): TGTGCCAGCAGTTCAAGTTATTCACCCCTCCACTTT. It encodes CASSSSYSPLHF. The V gene is TRBV7-9, the J gene TRBJ1-6; D is ambiguous. This CDR3 has 12 amino acids. The V and J ends lost 6 bases and 8 bases respectively, with 8 bases between them. From germline, CDR1 is SEHNR and CDR2 FQNEAQ (reference sequence).

This clonotype was observed at least ten times. This chain uses TRBV12-3 or TRBV12-4 with TRBJ1-6, with 9 bases matching TRBD1. V lost 5 bases and J lost 0; bases outside the gene matches: 5. CDR3 size: 17 residues. The CDR3 nucleotides read TGTGCCAGCAGTCTGGAGACAGGGGGCTCCTATAATTCACCCCTCCACTTT. Translating it yields CASSLETGGSYNSPLHF.

This clonotype has a count of ten or more. This chain's CDR3 is CATSRDPRYSNQPQHF. Here the CDR3 DNA reads TGTGCCACCAGCAGAGATCCCAGGTATAGCAATCAGCCCCAGCATTTT. V is TRBV15 and J is TRBJ1-5; D ambiguous. CDR3 length: 16 amino acids. Looked up from germline, CDR1 is LNHNV and CDR2 is YYDKDF (reference sequence). V shed 0 bases and J shed 0 bases, with 9 bases lying between them.

This clonotype was seen at least ten times. Written as DNA, the CDR3 is TGTGCCATCAGTGACAGGGGGTACGAGCAGTACTTC. Translation: CAISDRGYEQYF. V is TRBV10-3 and J is TRBJ2-7; 7 bases are a match to TRBD1. J was trimmed by 4 bases and V by 3 bases; bases with no gene match: 0. The CDR3 is 12 residues long. Germline lookup yields CDR1 ENHRY and CDR2 SYGVKD.

J is TRBJ1-5 and V is TRBV5-1; 11 positions agree with TRBD1. V shed 0 bases and J 5 bases; nucleotides not matched to a gene: 4. The V gene's germline CDR1 is SGHRS and CDR2 YFSETQ. There are 16 residues in the CDR3. The CDR3 DNA is TGCGCCAGCAGCTTGGGGACAGGGGGCGCCCATCAGCCCCAGCATTTT. Protein: CASSLGTGGAHQPQHF.

This chain uses TRBV7-9 with TRBJ2-7, with 11 nucleotides matching TRBD2. The trim removed 5 bases at V and 5 bases at J, leaving 14 bases unmatched. The V gene's germline CDR1 is SEHNR and CDR2 FQNEAQ (reference sequence). The CDR3 totals 17 residues. DNA of the CDR3: TGTGCCAGCAGCCTACCTTGGGTAGCGGGAGGGGGCAACGAGCAGTACTTC. It encodes CASSLPWVAGGGNEQYF.

This clonotype showed up many times. The rearrangement links TRBV6-1 to TRBJ2-1; no definite D call. Germline CDR1 and CDR2: MNHNS and SASEGT. The V and J ends lost 4 bases and 0 bases respectively, with 13 bases between them. The CDR3 runs to 16 residues. This CDR3 reads CASSAVGSSSYNEQFF. The CDR3 DNA reads TGTGCCAGCAGTGCGGTGGGATCTAGCTCCTACAATGAGCAGTTCTTC.

This clonotype was recorded at least ten times. The chain is built from TRBV20-1 and TRBJ1-1; D ambiguous. The length of the CDR3 is 14 residues. Germline CDR1 is DFQATT and CDR2 is SNEGSKA (reference sequence). The V end was cut by 1 base, the J end by 0 bases, with 9 bases between. CDR3 sequence (DNA): TGCAGTGCTAGAGCTCGGAACTTGAACACTGAAGCTTTCTTT. Translation: CSARARNLNTEAFF.

This clonotype was recorded many times. The chain couples TRBV5-1 to TRBJ2-2; D ambiguous. In germline, CDR1 is SGHRS, CDR2 YFSETQ. The V end lost 4 bases, the J end lost 0 bases, and 13 bases lay between the germline ends. This CDR3 comprises 16 residues. Here the CDR3 DNA reads TGCGCCAGCAGCACCGGGCCGGGCGCGAACACCGGGGAGCTGTTTTTT. It codes for CASSTGPGANTGELFF.